This passage covers 6 T cell receptor beta chains from one sample sequenced in a study of T cell responses to AZD1222 COVID-19 vaccine. Some clones are missing from TCRdb's copy, which holds only in-frame ones; the method was immunoSEQ multiplex PCR. The sample records fewer than 150,000 clones, over 85% being singletons. Sequenced here: peripheral blood, sampled on day 0 of AZD1222 vaccination. The source is an adult in good health.

CDR3 residues: CASSSGRGASSYEQYF. CDR3 in DNA: TGTGCCAGCAGCTCGGGGAGGGGGGCGAGCTCCTACGAGCAGTACTTC. The chain joins TRBV7-6 to TRBJ2-7; possible D gene TRBD2, 7 bases. V was cut by 4 bases and J by 0 bases, with 16 bases left in between. From germline, CDR1 is SGHVS and CDR2 FNYEAQ. The CDR3 spans 16 residues.

The chain has TRBV28 and TRBJ1-5, with TRBD1 as a possible D gene (6 bases). Germline lookup yields CDR1 MDHEN and CDR2 SYDVKM. V was shortened by 3 bases and J by 6 bases, with 12 bases between the two germline ends. The CDR3 loop spans 14 amino acids. Written as DNA, the CDR3 is TGTGCCAGCAGTTTGGGCCGAGGGGGTCAGCCCCAGCATTTT. Residues: CASSLGRGGQPQHF.

The chain couples TRBV5-4 to TRBJ1-3; 7 bases are a match to TRBD1. The V segment lost 0 bases and the J segment 0 bases; nucleotides outside the gene matches: 6. Germline V gene sequence: CDR1 SGHNT, CDR2 YYREEE (reference sequence). This CDR3 contains 17 residues. The CDR3 spells CASSLVPGGSSGNTIYF. CDR3 sequence (DNA): TGTGCCAGCAGCTTGGTGCCAGGGGGGAGCTCTGGAAACACCATATATTTT.

This CDR3 is CASSLEAGDTEAFF. The CDR3 DNA reads as TGTGCCAGCAGCTTGGAAGCAGGCGATACTGAAGCTTTCTTT. The rearrangement joins TRBV5-4 to TRBJ1-1; D gene unclear. The CDR3 is 14 residues long. V gave up 0 bases and J gave up 5 bases, with 11 bases separating them. Germline V lookup: CDR1 SGHNT, CDR2 YYREEE (reference sequence). Filled out from reference TRBV5-4 and TRBJ1-1, the complete variable domain reads ETGVTQSPTHLIKTRGQQVTLRCSSQSGHNTVSWYQQALGQGPQFIFQYYREEENGRGNFPPRFSGLQFPNYSSELNVNALELDDSALYLCASSLEAGDTEAFFGQGTRLTVV.

The rearrangement uses TRBV7-9 and TRBJ1-1; D possibly corresponds to TRBD1 (5 bases). The V gene's germline CDR1 is SEHNR and CDR2 FQNEAQ (reference sequence). Trimming took off 5 bases at V and 1 base at J, with 14 bases between the two ends. This CDR3 spans 15 amino acids. The CDR3, as DNA: TGTGCCAGCAGCCACTTCGTTGGACAGAACACTGAAGCTTTCTTT. Translating gives CASSHFVGQNTEAFF.

This chain uses TRBV7-2 with TRBJ2-7; 9 bases match TRBD1. Germline loops: CDR1 SGHTA, CDR2 FQGNSA. The J segment lost 0 bases and the V segment lost 5 bases, leaving 5 bases of the junction unmatched. CDR3 size: 15 residues. DNA of the CDR3: TGTGCCAGCAGCCAGGGACAGGGAAACTCCTACGAGCAGTACTTC. It yields the protein CASSQGQGNSYEQYF. The entire variable domain, with the rest obtained from reference TRBV7-2 and TRBJ2-7, is as follows: GAGVSQSPSNKVTEKGKDVELRCDPISGHTALYWYRQSLGQGLEFLIYFQGNSAPDKSGLPSDRFSAERTGGSVSTLTIQRTQQEDSAVYLCASSQGQGNSYEQYFGPGTRLTVT.